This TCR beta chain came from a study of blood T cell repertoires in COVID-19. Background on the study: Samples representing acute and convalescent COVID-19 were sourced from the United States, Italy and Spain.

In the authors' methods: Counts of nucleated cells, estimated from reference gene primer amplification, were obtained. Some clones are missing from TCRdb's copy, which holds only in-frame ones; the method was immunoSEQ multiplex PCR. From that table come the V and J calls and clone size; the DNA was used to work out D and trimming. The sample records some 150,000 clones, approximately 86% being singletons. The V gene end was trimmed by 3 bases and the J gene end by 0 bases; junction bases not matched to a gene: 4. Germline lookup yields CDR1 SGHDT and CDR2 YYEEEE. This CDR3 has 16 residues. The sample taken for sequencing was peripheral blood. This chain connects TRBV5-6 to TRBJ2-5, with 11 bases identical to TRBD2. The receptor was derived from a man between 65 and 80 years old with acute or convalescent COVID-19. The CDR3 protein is CASSSRLAGYQETQYF. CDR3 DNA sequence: TGTGCCAGCAGCTCCCGACTAGCGGGGTACCAAGAGACCCAGTACTTC.